Listed here is a single T cell receptor (beta chain). Its antigen remains unidentified. Libraries were prepared by immunoSEQ multiplex PCR; TCRdb keeps only in-frame clonotypes and omits some of them. This sample yields approximately 300,000 clones, of which about 82% are seen a single time; 1.9% belongs to the top ten. The sample belongs to a study of Ad26.COV2.S vaccination and SARS-CoV-2 variants. Looking at the study overall: Sample donor was a member of the COV1001 Ad26.COV2.S trial arm.

Treatment here: around 19 received Ad26.COV2.S at low or high dose, single or two shots; several received placebo; per-sample allocation not given. Collection of samples fell on day 63 after the first vaccine or placebo injection. Study-level results: Spike-specific TCR breadth in vaccine recipients exceeded that seen in placebo recipients.

Germline assignment: CDR1 SGHTA and CDR2 FQGNSA. This CDR3 region has 13 residues. Trimming removed 5 bases from V and 13 bases from J, with 20 bases in between. V gene TRBV7-2 combines with J gene TRBJ1-2; D is unclear. The source is a person between 18 and 60 years old who received the Ad26.COV2.S COVID-19 vaccine or a placebo. Sequenced material: peripheral blood, taken in a trial of Ad26.COV2.S vaccine versus placebo. The CDR3 is CASSATPGLGITF. The CDR3 DNA reads as TGTGCCAGCAGCGCGACCCCCGGACTCGGGATCACCTTC.